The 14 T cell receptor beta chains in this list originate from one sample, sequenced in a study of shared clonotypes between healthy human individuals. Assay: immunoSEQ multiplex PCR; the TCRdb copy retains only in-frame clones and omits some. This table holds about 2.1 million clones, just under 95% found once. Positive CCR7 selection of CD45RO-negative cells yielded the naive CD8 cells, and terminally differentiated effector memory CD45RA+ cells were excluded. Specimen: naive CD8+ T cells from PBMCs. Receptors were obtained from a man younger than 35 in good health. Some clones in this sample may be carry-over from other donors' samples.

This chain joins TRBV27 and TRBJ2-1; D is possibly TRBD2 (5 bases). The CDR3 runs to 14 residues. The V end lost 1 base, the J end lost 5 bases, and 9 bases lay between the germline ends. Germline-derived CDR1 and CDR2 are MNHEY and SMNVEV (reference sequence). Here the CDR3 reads CASSLLPGNNEQFF. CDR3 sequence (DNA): TGTGCCAGCAGTTTATTACCGGGGAACAATGAGCAGTTCTTC.

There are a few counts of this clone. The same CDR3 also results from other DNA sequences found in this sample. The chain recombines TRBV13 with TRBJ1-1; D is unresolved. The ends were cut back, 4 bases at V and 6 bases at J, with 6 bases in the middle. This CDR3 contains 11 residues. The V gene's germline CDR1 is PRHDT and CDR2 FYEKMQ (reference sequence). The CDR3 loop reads CASSYGPEAFF. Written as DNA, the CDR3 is TGTGCCAGCAGCTACGGCCCTGAAGCTTTCTTT.

The CDR3 is CASSMRTRTDTQYF. The CDR3 DNA reads TGTGCCAGTAGTATGCGAACCCGCACAGATACGCAGTATTTT. This sequence joins TRBV19 and TRBJ2-3; D not certain. This CDR3 spans 14 amino acids. Trimming took 3 bases from V and 1 from J, leaving 8 bases between them. From germline, CDR1 is LNHDA and CDR2 SQIVND (reference sequence).

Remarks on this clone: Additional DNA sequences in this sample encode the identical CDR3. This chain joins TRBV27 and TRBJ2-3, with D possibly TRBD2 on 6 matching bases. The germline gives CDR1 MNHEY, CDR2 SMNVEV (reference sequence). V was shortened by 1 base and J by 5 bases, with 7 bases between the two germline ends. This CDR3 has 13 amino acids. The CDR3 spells CASSLLGGDTQYF. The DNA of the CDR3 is TGTGCCAGCAGTTTATTGGGGGGAGATACGCAGTATTTT.

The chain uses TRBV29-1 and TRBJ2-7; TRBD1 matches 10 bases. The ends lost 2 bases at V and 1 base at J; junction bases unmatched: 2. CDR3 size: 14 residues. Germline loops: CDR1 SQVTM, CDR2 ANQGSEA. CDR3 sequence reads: CSVERTGGSYEQYF. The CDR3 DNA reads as TGCAGCGTTGAACGGACAGGGGGGTCCTACGAGCAGTACTTC.

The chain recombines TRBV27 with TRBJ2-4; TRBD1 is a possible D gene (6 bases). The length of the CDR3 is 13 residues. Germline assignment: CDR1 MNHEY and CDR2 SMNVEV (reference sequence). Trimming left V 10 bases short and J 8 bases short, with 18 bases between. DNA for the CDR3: TGTGCCATCGGGACACGGGGACGGGACATTCAGTACTTC. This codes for CAIGTRGRDIQYF.

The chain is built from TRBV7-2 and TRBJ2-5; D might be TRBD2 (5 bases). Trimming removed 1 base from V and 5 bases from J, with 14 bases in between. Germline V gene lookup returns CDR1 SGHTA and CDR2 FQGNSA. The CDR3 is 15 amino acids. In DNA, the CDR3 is TGTGCCAGCAGCTTAGGTCCGGGAAGCCGGGAGACCCAGTACTTC. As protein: CASSLGPGSRETQYF. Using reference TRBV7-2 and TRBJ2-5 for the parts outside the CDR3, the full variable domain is GAGVSQSPSNKVTEKGKDVELRCDPISGHTALYWYRQSLGQGLEFLIYFQGNSAPDKSGLPSDRFSAERTGGSVSTLTIQRTQQEDSAVYLCASSLGPGSRETQYFGPGTRLLVL.

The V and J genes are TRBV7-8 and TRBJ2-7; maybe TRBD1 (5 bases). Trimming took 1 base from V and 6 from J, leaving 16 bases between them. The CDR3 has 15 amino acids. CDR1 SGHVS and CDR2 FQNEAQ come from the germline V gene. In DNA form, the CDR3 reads TGTGCCAGCAGCTTAGTACGGGCATCAGGGTTCGAGCAGTACTTC. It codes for CASSLVRASGFEQYF.

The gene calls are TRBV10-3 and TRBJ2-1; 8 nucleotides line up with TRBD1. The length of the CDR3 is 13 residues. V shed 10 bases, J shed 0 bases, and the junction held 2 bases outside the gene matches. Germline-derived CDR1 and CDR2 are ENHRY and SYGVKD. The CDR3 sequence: CASGQGSYNEQFF. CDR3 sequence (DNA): TGTGCCAGCGGACAGGGCTCCTACAATGAGCAGTTCTTC.

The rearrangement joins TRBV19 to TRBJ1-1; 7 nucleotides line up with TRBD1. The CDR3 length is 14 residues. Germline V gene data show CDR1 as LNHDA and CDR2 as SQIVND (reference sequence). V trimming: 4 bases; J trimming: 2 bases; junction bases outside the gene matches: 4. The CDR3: CASSTGTDNTEAFF. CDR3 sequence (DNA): TGTGCCAGTAGTACCGGGACAGATAACACTGAAGCTTTCTTT.

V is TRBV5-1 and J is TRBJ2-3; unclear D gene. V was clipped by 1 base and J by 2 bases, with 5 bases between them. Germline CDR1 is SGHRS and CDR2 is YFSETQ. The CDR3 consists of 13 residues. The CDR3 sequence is CASSLFNTDTQYF. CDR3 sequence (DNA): TGCGCCAGCAGCTTGTTTAACACAGATACGCAGTATTTT.

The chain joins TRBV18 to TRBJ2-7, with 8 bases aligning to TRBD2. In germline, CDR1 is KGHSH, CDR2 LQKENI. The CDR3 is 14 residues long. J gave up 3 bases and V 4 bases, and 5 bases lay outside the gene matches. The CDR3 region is CASSHPSGFYEQYF. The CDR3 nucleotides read TGTGCCAGCTCACACCCTAGCGGGTTCTACGAGCAGTACTTC.

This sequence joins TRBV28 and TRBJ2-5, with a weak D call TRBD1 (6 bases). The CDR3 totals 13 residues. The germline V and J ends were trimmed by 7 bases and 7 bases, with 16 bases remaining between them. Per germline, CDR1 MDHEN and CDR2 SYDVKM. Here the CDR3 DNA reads TGTGCCAGCACATTAGGGGACATGGGGACCCAGTACTTC. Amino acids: CASTLGDMGTQYF.

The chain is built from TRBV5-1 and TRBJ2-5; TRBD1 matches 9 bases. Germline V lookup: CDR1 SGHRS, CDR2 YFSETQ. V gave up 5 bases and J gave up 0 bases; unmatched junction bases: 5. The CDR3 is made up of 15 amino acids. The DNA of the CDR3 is TGCGCCAGCAGGCCCCGGGACAGGGACCAAGAGACCCAGTACTTC. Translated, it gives CASRPRDRDQETQYF.